This paragraph reports one T cell receptor beta chain. This record comes from a study of blood T cell repertoires in COVID-19. Study information: Sites across the United States, Italy and Spain contributed samples from acute and convalescent COVID-19. Nucleic acid was either cDNA or gDNA, and it came from T cells, B-cell-depleted T cells, or PBMCs.

Trimming took 0 bases from V and 1 from J, leaving 10 bases between them. CDR3 size: 15 residues. CDR1 and CDR2 (germline): SGHTS, YDEGEE. Libraries were prepared by immunoSEQ multiplex PCR; TCRdb keeps only in-frame clonotypes and omits some of them. The sample shows hundreds of thousands of clones, approximately 86% of them seen only once. The genes are TRBV5-8 and TRBJ2-5; a possible D gene is TRBD2 (6 bases). Sequenced sample: peripheral blood. This clonotype originated in an older man with acute or convalescent COVID-19. CDR3 protein: CASSLGGLSQETQYF. CDR3 nucleotide sequence: TGTGCCAGCAGCTTGGGAGGACTATCCCAAGAGACCCAGTACTTC. Full variable domain (remainder filled in from reference TRBV5-8 and TRBJ2-5): EAGVTQSPTHLIKTRGQQATLRCSPISGHTSVYWYQQALGLGLQFLLWYDEGEERNRGNFPPRFSGRQFPNYSSELNVNALELEDSALYLCASSLGGLSQETQYFGPGTRLLVL.